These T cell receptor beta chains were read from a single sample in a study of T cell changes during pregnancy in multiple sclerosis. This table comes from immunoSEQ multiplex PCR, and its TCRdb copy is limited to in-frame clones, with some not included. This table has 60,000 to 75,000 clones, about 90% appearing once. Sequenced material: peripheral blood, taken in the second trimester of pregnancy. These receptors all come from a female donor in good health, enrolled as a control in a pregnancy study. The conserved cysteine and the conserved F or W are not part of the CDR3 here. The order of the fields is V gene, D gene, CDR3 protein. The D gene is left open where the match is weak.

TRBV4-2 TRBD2 ASSQDTGAGGRDEQF
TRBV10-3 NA AFSAGSTYEQY
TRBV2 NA ASSPSSYNEQF
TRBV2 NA ASSEESGHMNTEAF
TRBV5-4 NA ASSLDNSYNEQF
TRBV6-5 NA ASSTGTQNQPQH
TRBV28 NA ASSADSPLH
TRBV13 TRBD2 ASSRSGMGGYEQY
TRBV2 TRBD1 ASREQGAGGYT
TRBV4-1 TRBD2 ASSQRTSEANTGELF
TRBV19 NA ASRGGGGTEAF
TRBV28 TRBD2 ASSSPGLAGERQF
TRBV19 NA ASSIDLESRFIDTQY
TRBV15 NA ATSERVTQNTEAF
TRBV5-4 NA ASSTSRVPDTQY
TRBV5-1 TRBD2 ASGTSAYNEQF
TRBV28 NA ASTSAGDVYEKLF
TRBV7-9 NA ASSPLMEAF
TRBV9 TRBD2 ASSVGLARVHSSYNEQF
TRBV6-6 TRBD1 ASSYRDSSYEQY